The clone carrying this T cell receptor (beta chain) was detected ten times or more. Its antigen is as yet unknown. V trimming: 4 bases; J trimming: 0 bases; junction bases outside the gene matches: 11. Germline V gene data show CDR1 as MNHEY and CDR2 as SVGEGT. The CDR3 is made up of 19 amino acids. This record belongs to a study of human T cells and chemical hapten exposure. Looking at the study overall: It was small differences in pooled library volume that mainly caused per-sample TCR yields to vary.

Methods used by the authors: The median was roughly 100,000 TCRs per sample, ranging roughly 20,000 to 750,000. MiXCR, applied by TCRdb to the 5' RACE reads, yields one record per CDR3 protein. V and J calls and clone size were set by TCRdb, not the authors. The sample includes about 140,000 distinct CDR3 sequences, 4.1% of them seen just once. The study extracted total RNA from unfractionated whole blood. Study-wide points: With DPC sensitization, TCRs exceeding 1 in 1000 frequency showed no change.

The sequence was obtained from a female donor in good health. The gene calls are TRBV6-2 or TRBV6-3 and TRBJ2-6; 8 positions agree with TRBD1. The CDR3 DNA is TGTGCCAGCAGTTTCTCCCAGACAGGGGTTGTCTCTGGGGCCAACGTCCTGACTTTC. It translates to CASSFSQTGVVSGANVLTF.